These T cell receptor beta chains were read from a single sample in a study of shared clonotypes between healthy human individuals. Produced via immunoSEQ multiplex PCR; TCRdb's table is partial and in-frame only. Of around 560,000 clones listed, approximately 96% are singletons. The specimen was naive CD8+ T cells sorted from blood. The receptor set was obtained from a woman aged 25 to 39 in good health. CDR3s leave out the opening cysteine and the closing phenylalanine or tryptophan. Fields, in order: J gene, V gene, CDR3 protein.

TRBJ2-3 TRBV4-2 ASSTYTDTQY
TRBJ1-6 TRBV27 ATTGGGYNSPLH
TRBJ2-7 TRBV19 ASSPKGQGAPYEQY
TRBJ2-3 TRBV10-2 ASSESNSPRRY
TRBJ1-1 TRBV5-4 ASSPPANTEAF
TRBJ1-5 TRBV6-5 ASSASTGSGQPQH
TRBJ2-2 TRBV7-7 ASRSGTLNTGELF
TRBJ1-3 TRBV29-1 SVEWLDSSPGNTIY
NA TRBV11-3 ASSLRLDALYEQY
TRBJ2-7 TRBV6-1 ASSDIHGWEQY
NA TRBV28 ASSDLGQLTSYEQY
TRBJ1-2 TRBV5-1 ASSIGTGPNYGYT
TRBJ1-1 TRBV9 ASSGTSTEAF
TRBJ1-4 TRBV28 ASSSHLYRDRVDSTNEKLF
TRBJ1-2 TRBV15 ATRPDRGLNYGYT
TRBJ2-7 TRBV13 ASSSAGAIY
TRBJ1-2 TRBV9 ASSVGRAANGYT
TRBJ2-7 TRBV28 ASRHFPVGVGEGLDEQY
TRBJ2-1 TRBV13 ASSSDVFNEQF
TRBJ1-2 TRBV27 ASSPGTGGVGYGYT
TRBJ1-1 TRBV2 ASSSASRPNTEAF
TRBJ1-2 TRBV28 ASSHGQGANGYT
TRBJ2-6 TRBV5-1 ASSLDGVSGANVLT
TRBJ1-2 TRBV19 ASSAIQGPYDGYT
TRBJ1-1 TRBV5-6 ASSFGTRQTEAF
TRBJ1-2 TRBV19 ASSIQEVNYGYT
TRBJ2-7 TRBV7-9 ASSLAEGSSYEQY
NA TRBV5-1 ASTPDSSYEQY
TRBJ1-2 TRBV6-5 ASSYHLSGNYGYT
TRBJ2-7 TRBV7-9 ASSETGTEQY
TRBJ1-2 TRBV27 ASSFGSSYGYT
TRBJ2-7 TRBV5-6 ASSLKAARLSYEQY